Listed below are T cell receptor beta chains from one sample, sequenced in a study of cytomegalovirus exposure and HLA in healthy donors. Method: immunoSEQ multiplex PCR; TCRdb's copy keeps in-frame clones and lacks some. The top ten hold 2.5% to 3.5% of the sample, which has 100,000 or so clones, 69% seen once. Source material: PBMCs. These receptors were obtained from a man younger than 45 in good health and CMV-seronegative. The CDR3 runs from the conserved cysteine through the conserved F or W. The D gene is left open where the match is weak. Clone size, where shown, is once, few, many, or a class for clones that have expanded.

d_gene	j_gene	v_gene	abundance	CDR3nt	CDR3aa
.	TRBJ1-1	TRBV19	few	TGTGCCAGTAGTATTGGGGACACCCGACATGGGACTGAAGCTTTCTTT	CASSIGDTRHGTEAFF
.	TRBJ1-1	TRBV7-3	.	TGTGCCAGCAGCTTACAGGGAAGCACTGAAGCTTTCTTT	CASSLQGSTEAFF
.	TRBJ1-2	TRBV11-2	.	TGTGCCAGCAGCTCCACAGGGTTCGGTGGCTACACCTTC	CASSSTGFGGYTF
.	TRBJ1-5	TRBV30	.	TGTGCCTGGAGTGTAGGGGCGCGATATCAGCCCCAGCATTTT	CAWSVGARYQPQHF
TRBD1	TRBJ2-2	TRBV19	.	TGTGCCAGTAATCACAGGGGCCGTGGCACCGGGGAGCTGTTTTTT	CASNHRGRGTGELFF
.	TRBJ2-3	TRBV2	.	TGTGCCAGCAGTGAAGGACACAGCACAGATACGCAGTATTTT	CASSEGHSTDTQYF
TRBD1	TRBJ1-4	TRBV6-5	.	TGTGCCAGCAGTTCCCCGGGACAGGGAAGTGAAAAACTGTTTTTT	CASSSPGQGSEKLFF
TRBD2	TRBJ2-1	TRBV4-1	.	TGCGCCAGCAGCCGAAGGGGCTTGGGACTAGCGGGAGTGAGGAATGAGCAGTTCTTC	CASSRRGLGLAGVRNEQFF
TRBD2	TRBJ2-1	TRBV25-1	once	TGTGCCAGCAGTGATCTCCTAGCGGGGGACTACAATGAGCAGTTCTTC	CASSDLLAGDYNEQFF
TRBD1	TRBJ2-1	TRBV7-3	.	TGTGCCAGCAGCCAATACGGGACAGGGGGTTACAATGAGCAGTTCTTC	CASSQYGTGGYNEQFF
TRBD2	TRBJ2-7	TRBV11-2	.	TGTGCCAGCAGCTCAGGGCTAGCGGGAACCTACGAGCAGTACTTC	CASSSGLAGTYEQYF
.	TRBJ2-5	TRBV14	.	TGTGCCAGCAGCCAAGGCGGGATTGGAGGGGAGACCCAGTACTTC	CASSQGGIGGETQYF
TRBD1	TRBJ2-7	TRBV28	.	TGTGCCAGCAGTGCGGGACAGGGAAATTCCGAGCAGTACTTC	CASSAGQGNSEQYF
.	TRBJ1-1	TRBV28	few	TGTGCCAGCGAGCGCCGCCCGAACACTGAAGCTTTCTTT	CASERRPNTEAFF
TRBD1	TRBJ2-7	TRBV14	.	TGTGCCAGCAGCCAAGCTCCGGAGACAGGGGTTTTCGAGCAGTACTTC	CASSQAPETGVFEQYF
TRBD1	TRBJ2-1	TRBV5-4	.	TGTGCCAGCAGCATCTTAACAGGGGATCGAGAGCAGTTCTTC	CASSILTGDREQFF
.	TRBJ1-4	TRBV18	few	TGTGCCAGCTCACCCCAGGGGTGGGGTAATGAAAAACTGTTTTTT	CASSPQGWGNEKLFF
TRBD2	TRBJ2-1	TRBV7-3	.	TGTGCCAGCAGCGTTACTAGCGGTGTTAGGAATGAGCAGTTCTTC	CASSVTSGVRNEQFF
TRBD2	TRBJ2-1	TRBV6-1	.	TGTGCCAGCAGAGAATTAGGGAGGGAACAATACGAGCAGTTCTTC	CASRELGREQYEQFF
.	TRBJ1-2	TRBV6-6	.	TGTGCCAGCAGTTTATCCCTTGAGAATGGCTACACCTTC	CASSLSLENGYTF
.	TRBJ1-1	TRBV6-5	.	TGTGCCAGCAGGACATCGAGGACAGCCCGAACTGAAGCTTTCTTT	CASRTSRTARTEAFF
TRBD2	TRBJ2-3	TRBV7-2	.	TGTGCCAGCAGCCGAACGGGACTAGCAGGGGATACGCAGTATTTT	CASSRTGLAGDTQYF
TRBD1	TRBJ2-4	TRBV28	.	TGTGCCAGCAGTCGCCAGGGGGTGGGAGCCAAAAACATTCAGTACTTC	CASSRQGVGAKNIQYF
.	TRBJ1-4	TRBV2	few	TGTGCCAGCATACTGCCCGTTGGACTCAGTGCAACTAATGAAAAACTGTTTTTT	CASILPVGLSATNEKLFF
TRBD2	TRBJ2-1	TRBV11-3	few	TGTGCCAGCTCCTCTAGCGGCCACTACAATGAGCAGTTCTTC	CASSSSGHYNEQFF
TRBD2	TRBJ2-6	TRBV5-6	.	TGTGCCAGCAGCTTGGTCGGGGGGGAGCGGTTCTCTGGGGCCAACGTCCTGACTTTC	CASSLVGGERFSGANVLTF
.	TRBJ2-7	TRBV28	.	TGTGCCAGCAGTGAACCCTTTGAGGGTGCCGACGAGCAGTACTTC	CASSEPFEGADEQYF
.	TRBJ2-6	TRBV11-1	.	TGTGCCAGCAGCTTTGGGGGAGGTGGGGCCAACGTCCTGACTTTC	CASSFGGGGANVLTF